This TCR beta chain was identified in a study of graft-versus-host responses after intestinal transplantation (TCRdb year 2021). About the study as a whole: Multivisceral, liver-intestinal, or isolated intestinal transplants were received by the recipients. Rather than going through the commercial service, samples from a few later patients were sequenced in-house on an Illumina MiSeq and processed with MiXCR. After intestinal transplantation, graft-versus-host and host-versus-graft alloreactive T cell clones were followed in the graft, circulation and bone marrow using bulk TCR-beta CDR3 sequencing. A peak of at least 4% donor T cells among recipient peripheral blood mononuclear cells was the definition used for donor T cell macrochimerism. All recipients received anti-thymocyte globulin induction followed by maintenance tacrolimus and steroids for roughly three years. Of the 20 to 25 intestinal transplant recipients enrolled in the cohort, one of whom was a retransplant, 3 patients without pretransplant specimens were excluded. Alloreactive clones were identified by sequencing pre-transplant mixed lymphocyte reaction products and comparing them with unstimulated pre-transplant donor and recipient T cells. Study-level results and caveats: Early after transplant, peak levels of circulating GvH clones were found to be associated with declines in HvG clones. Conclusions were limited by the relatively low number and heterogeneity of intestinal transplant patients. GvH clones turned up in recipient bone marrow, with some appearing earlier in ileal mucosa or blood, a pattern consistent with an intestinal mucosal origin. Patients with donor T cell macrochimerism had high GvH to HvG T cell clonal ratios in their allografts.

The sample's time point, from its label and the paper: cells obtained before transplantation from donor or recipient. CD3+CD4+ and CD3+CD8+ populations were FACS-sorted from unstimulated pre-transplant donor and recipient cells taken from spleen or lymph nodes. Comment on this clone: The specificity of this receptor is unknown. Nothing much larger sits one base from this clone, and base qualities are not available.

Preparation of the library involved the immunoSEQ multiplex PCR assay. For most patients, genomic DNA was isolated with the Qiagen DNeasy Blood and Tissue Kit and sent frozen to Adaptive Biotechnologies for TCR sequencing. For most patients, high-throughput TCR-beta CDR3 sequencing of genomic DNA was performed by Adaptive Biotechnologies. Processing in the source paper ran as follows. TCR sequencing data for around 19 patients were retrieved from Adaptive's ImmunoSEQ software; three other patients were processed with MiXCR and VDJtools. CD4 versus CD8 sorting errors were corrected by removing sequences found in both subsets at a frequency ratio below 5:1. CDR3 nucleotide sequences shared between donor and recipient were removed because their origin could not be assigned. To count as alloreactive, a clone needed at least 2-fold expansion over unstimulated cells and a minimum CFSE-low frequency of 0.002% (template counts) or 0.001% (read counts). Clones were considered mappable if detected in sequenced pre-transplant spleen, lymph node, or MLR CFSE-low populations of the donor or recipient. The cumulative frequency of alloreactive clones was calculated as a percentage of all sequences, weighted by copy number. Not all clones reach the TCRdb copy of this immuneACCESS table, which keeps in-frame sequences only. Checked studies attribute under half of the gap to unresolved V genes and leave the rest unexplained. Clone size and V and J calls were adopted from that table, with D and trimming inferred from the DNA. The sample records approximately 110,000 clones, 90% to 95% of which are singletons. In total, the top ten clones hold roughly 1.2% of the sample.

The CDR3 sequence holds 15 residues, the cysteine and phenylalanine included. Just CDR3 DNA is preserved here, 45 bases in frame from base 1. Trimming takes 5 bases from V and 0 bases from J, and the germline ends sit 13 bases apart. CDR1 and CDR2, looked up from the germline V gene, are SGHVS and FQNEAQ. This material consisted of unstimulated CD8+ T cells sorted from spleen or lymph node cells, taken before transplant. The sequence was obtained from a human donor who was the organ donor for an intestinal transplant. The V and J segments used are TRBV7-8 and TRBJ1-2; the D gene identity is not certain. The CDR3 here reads CASSPPGQANYGYTF. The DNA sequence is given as TGTGCCAGCAGCCCACCCGGCCAAGCTAACTATGGCTACACCTTC.